This TCR beta chain was profiled in a study of shared clonotypes between healthy human individuals. Repertoires were generated with immunoSEQ multiplex PCR, while TCRdb's copy carries only in-frame clones and drops some. The sample has roughly 2 million clones, 90% to 96% seen once. CDR1 is MNHNS, CDR2 SASEGT, per germline. The CDR3 spans 12 residues. V was clipped by 0 bases and J by 6 bases, with 5 bases between them. This receptor was identified in a young man in good health. J is TRBJ1-1 and V is TRBV6-1; weak D call: TRBD1 (5 bases). Sequences were obtained from naive CD4+ T cells sorted from blood. Subset indicated: CD45RA+ positively selected. The CDR3 DNA sequence: TGTGCCAGCAGTGAAGCGGGGGCTGAAGCTTTCTTT. Translating gives CASSEAGAEAFF.